Detailed here is one TCR beta chain. Donors were healthy Caucasian individuals from Russia aged about 6 to 100. V was clipped by 7 bases and J by 3 bases; unmatched bases: 13. The CDR3 has 15 amino acids. Germline V gene sequence: CDR1 DFQATT, CDR2 SNEGSKA (reference sequence). The data were taken from a study of blood T cells in healthy people across ages. Primers used in a second PCR of roughly 6 to 12 cycles were a sample-barcoded 5' primer and a J-beta primer mix. TCRdb independently ran MiXCR on the 5' RACE reads; one entry per CDR3 protein. The sample has 1.5 million to 2 million distinct CDR3 sequences, around 48% seen once.

This sequence joins TRBV20-1 and TRBJ2-7; 9 bases are shared with TRBD1. This clonotype was obtained from a middle-aged woman in good health. Sequencing used blood. In nucleotides, the CDR3 is TGCAGTGTCCCCCGCACAGGGGGCACCGTCTACGAGCAGTACTTC. Its protein is CSVPRTGGTVYEQYF.